Listed here are 5 T cell receptor beta chains from one sample, sequenced in a study of radiotherapy plus CTLA-4 blockade in lung cancer. TCRdb keeps only in-frame clones here, not all; method: immunoSEQ multiplex PCR. The table lists approximately 85,000 clones, approximately 83% of them singletons. The sequences come from peripheral blood, collected from a patient treated with radiotherapy plus ipilimumab. These receptors were taken from a human donor with non-small cell lung cancer that progressed on radiotherapy plus ipilimumab.

V is TRBV5-1 and J is TRBJ2-2; D perhaps matches TRBD1 (6 bases). Germline loops: CDR1 SGHRS, CDR2 YFSETQ. Trimming cost V 4 bases and J 9 bases, with 22 bases left between them. The CDR3 sequence is 16 residues long. CDR3 in amino acids: CASSKGVALGSRELFF. CDR3 DNA sequence: TGCGCCAGCAGCAAGGGGGTAGCCCTCGGGTCCCGGGAGCTGTTTTTT.

V is TRBV11-2 and J is TRBJ1-6; D is unresolved. The ends were cut back, 2 bases at V and 13 bases at J, with 15 bases in the middle. The CDR3 consists of 14 residues. Germline-derived CDR1 and CDR2 are SGHAT and FQNNGV. CDR3 protein: CASSLNRGNFPLHF. The DNA for the CDR3 is TGTGCCAGCAGCTTAAATCGCGGTAATTTTCCCCTCCACTTT.

The chain has TRBV7-6 and TRBJ2-7, with D maybe TRBD2 (7 bases). Trimming took 1 base from V and 5 from J, leaving 15 bases between them. Germline V CDR1 and CDR2: SGHVS, FNYEAQ. CDR3 length equals 15 residues. The CDR3 loop is CASSLVQGGGHEQYF. DNA for the CDR3: TGTGCCAGCAGCTTAGTCCAAGGGGGGGGACACGAGCAGTACTTC.

The chain has TRBV30 and TRBJ2-3; TRBD2 matches 7 bases. The CDR3 has 15 residues. Germline V CDR1 and CDR2: GTSNPN, SVGIG (reference sequence). Trimming cost V 1 base and J 1 base; bases outside gene matches: 5. In nucleotides, the CDR3 is TGTGCCTGGAGTGACCTGGGGAGGGGCACAGATACGCAGTATTTT. As protein: CAWSDLGRGTDTQYF.

The chain joins TRBV5-4 to TRBJ2-2; no clear D gene. CDR3 size: 13 residues. Trimming stripped 4 bases from V and 4 bases from J, with 8 bases between. Germline values: CDR1 SGHNT, CDR2 YYREEE (reference sequence). This chain's CDR3 is CASSPQFTGELFF. The CDR3 DNA is TGTGCCAGCAGCCCACAGTTCACCGGGGAGCTGTTTTTT. Supplemented by reference TRBV5-4 and TRBJ2-2, the full variable domain reads ETGVTQSPTHLIKTRGQQVTLRCSSQSGHNTVSWYQQALGQGPQFIFQYYREEENGRGNFPPRFSGLQFPNYSSELNVNALELDDSALYLCASSPQFTGELFFGEGSRLTVL.